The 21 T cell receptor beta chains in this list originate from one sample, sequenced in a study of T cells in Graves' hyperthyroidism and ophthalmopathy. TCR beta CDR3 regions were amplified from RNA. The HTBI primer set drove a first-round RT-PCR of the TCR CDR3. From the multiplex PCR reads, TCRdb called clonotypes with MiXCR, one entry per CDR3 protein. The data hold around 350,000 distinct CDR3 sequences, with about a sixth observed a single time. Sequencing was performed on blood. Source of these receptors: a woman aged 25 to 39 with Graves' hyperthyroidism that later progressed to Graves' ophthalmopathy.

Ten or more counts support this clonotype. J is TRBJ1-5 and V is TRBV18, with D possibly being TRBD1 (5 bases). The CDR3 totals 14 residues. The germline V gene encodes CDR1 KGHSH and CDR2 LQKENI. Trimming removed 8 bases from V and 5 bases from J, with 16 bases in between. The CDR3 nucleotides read TGTGCCAGCGCTCGTGGACACCGGGATCAGCCCCAGCATTTT. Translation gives CASARGHRDQPQHF.

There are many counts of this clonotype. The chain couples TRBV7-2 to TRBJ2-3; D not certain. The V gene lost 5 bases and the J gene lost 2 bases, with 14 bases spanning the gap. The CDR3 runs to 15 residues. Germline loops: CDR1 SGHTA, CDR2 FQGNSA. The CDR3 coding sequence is TGTGCCAGCAGCATTAGGGTCGGTTTCACAGATACGCAGTATTTT. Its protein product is CASSIRVGFTDTQYF.

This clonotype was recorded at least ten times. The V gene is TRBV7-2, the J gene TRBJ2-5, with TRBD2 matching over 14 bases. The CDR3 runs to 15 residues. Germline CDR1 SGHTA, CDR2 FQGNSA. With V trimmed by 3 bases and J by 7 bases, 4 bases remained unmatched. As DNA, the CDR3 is TGTGCCAGCAGCTTTAAAGGGACTAGCGGGGGGACCCAGTACTTC. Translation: CASSFKGTSGGTQYF.

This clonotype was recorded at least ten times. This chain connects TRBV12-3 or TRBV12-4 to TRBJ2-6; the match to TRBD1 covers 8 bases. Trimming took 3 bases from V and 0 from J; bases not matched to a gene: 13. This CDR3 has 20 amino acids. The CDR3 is CASSFRLRGLGFSGANVLTF. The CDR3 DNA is TGTGCCAGCAGTTTCCGCCTCAGGGGGCTGGGATTCTCTGGGGCCAACGTCCTGACTTTC.

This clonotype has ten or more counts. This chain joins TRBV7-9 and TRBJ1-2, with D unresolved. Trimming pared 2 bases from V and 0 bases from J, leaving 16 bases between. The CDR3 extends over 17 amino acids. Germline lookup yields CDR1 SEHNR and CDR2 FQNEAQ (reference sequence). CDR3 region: CASSLSSPDYSNYGYTF. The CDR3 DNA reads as TGTGCCAGCAGCTTATCCAGCCCCGATTATTCTAACTATGGCTACACCTTC.

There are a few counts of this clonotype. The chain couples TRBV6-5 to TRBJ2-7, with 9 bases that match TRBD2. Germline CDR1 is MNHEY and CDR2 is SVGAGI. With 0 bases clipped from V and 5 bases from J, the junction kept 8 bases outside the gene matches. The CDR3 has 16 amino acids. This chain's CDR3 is CASSYSRTSDRDEQYF. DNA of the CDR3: TGTGCCAGCAGTTACTCAAGGACTAGCGATCGGGACGAGCAGTACTTC.

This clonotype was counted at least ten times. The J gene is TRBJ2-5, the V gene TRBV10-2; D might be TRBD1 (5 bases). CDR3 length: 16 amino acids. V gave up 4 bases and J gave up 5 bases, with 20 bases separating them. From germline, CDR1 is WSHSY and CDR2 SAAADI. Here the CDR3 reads CASSALGEGVGETQYF. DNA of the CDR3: TGCGCCAGCAGTGCCCTTGGAGAAGGGGTTGGGGAGACCCAGTACTTC.

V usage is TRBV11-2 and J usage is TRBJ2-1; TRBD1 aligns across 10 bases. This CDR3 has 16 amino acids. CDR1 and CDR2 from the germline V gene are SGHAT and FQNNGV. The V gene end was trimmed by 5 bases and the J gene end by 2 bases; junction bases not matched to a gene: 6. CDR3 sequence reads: CASSRGTGDTYNEQFF. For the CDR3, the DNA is TGTGCCAGCAGCCGTGGGACAGGGGACACCTACAATGAGCAGTTCTTC.

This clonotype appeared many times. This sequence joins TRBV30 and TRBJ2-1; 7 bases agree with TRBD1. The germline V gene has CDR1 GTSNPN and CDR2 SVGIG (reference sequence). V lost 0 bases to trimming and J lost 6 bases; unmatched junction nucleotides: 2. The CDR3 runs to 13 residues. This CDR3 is CAWSVQGPNEQFF. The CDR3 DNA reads TGTGCCTGGAGTGTACAGGGGCCCAATGAGCAGTTCTTC.

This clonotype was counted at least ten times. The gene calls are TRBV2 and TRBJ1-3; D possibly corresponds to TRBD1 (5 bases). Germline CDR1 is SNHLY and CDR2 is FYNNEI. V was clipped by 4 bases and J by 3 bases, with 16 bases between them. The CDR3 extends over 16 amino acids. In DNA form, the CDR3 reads TGTGCCAGCAGTGTACGAACCCCAGGGTATGGAAACACCATATATTTT. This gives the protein CASSVRTPGYGNTIYF.

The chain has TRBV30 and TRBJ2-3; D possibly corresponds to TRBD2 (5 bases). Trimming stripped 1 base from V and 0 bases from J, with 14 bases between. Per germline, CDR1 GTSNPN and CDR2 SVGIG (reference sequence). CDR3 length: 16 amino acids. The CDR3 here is CAWSATTTTSTDTQYF. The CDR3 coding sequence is TGTGCCTGGAGTGCTACGACTACAACTAGCACAGATACGCAGTATTTT.

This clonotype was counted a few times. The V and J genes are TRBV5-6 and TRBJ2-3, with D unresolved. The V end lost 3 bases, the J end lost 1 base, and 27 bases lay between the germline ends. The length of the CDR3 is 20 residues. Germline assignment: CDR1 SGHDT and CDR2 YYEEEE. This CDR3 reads CASSSPNPPVHGSGTDTQYF. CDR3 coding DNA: TGTGCCAGCAGCTCTCCGAACCCTCCGGTACATGGATCAGGCACAGATACGCAGTATTTT.

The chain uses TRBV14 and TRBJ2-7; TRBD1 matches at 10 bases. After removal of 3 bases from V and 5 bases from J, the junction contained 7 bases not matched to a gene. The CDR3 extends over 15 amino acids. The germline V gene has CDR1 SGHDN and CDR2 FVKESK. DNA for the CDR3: TGTGCCAGCAGCCAGGTTGCCGGACAGGGGGACGAGCAGTACTTC. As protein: CASSQVAGQGDEQYF.

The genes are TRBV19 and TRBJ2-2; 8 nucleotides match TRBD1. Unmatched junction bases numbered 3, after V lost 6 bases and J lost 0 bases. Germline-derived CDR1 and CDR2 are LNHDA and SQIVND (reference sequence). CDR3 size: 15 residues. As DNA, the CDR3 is TGTGCCAGTAGGGACAGGGCTACGAACACCGGGGAGCTGTTTTTT. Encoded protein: CASRDRATNTGELFF.

As DNA, the CDR3 is TGTGCCAGCAGTTACGCAGGACTACGGCGCGGAGTTCATCAGTTCTTC. Amino acids: CASSYAGLRRGVHQFF. The rearrangement links TRBV6-6 to TRBJ2-1; tentative D call: TRBD2 (6 bases). This CDR3 is built from 16 residues. Germline CDR1 MNHNY, CDR2 SVGAGI (reference sequence). Trimming removed 2 bases at V and 13 bases at J, with 24 bases between.

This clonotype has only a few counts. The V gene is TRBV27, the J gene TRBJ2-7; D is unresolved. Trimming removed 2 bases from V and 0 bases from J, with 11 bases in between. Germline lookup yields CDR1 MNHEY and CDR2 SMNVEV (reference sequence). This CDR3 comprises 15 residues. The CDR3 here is CASSLTGDSSYEQYF. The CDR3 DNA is TGTGCCAGCAGTTTAACTGGCGATAGCTCCTACGAGCAGTACTTC.

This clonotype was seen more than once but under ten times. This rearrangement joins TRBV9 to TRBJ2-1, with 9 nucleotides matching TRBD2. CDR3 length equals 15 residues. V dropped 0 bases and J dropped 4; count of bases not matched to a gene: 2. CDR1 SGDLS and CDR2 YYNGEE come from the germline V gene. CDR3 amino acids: CASSVVLAGYNEQFF. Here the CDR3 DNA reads TGTGCCAGCAGCGTAGTGCTAGCGGGGTACAATGAGCAGTTCTTC. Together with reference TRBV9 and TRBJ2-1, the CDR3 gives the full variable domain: DSGVTQTPKHLITATGQRVTLRCSPRSGDLSVYWYQQSLDQGLQFLIQYYNGEERAKGNILERFSAQQFPDLHSELNLSSLELGDSALYFCASSVVLAGYNEQFFGPGTRLTVL.

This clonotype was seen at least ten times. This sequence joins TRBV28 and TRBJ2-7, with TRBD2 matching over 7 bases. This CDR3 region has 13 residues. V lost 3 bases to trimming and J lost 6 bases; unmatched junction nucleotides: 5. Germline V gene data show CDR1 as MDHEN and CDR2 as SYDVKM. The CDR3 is CASSLTGGLEQYF. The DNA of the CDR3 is TGTGCCAGCAGTTTGACGGGAGGCCTCGAGCAGTACTTC.

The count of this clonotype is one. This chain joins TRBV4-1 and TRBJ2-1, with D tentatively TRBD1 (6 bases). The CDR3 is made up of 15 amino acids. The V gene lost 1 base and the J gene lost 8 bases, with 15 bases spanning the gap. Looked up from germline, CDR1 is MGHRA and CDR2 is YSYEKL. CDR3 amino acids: CASSQGPQGSDEQFF. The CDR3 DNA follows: TGCGCCAGCAGCCAAGGCCCACAGGGATCAGATGAGCAGTTCTTC.

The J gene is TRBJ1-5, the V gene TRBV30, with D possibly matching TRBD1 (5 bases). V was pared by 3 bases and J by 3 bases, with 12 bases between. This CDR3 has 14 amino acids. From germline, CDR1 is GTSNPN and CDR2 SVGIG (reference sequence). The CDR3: CAWSTTGYNQPQHF. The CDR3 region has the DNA TGTGCCTGGAGCACTACAGGTTACAATCAGCCCCAGCATTTT.

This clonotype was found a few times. CDR3 region: CSAPRESNYEQYF. The CDR3 nucleotides read TGCAGTGCTCCCCGGGAGAGCAACTACGAGCAGTACTTC. J is TRBJ2-7 and V is TRBV20-1; TRBD2 is a possible D gene (6 bases). The CDR3 spans 13 residues. Germline CDR1 and CDR2: DFQATT and SNEGSKA (reference sequence). Between the trimmed V and J ends, which lost 5 bases and 3 bases, there was a span of 14 bases.